Listed below are T cell receptor beta chains from one sample, sequenced in a study of cytomegalovirus exposure and HLA in healthy donors. Measured with immunoSEQ multiplex PCR; TCRdb has only the in-frame clones, and not every one. Here the sample spans roughly 150,000 clones, approximately 80% being singletons. The sample consisted of PBMCs. The source of these receptors is a woman in her forties in good health and CMV-seronegative. Each CDR3 is given with its conserved first and last residue. D genes are given only for firm matches. Rows may omit the clone size; those that give it use once, few, many or a size class.

cdr3_nt: TGTGCCAGCAGTTTATCTTATACAGCTCTGTTTTTT
cdr3_aa: CASSLSYTALFF
j_call: TRBJ1-4
clone_size: NA
v_call: TRBV28
d_call: NA

cdr3_nt: TGTGCCAGCAGCTCGGGACAGAAGATGAGCGGCTACACCTTC
cdr3_aa: CASSSGQKMSGYTF
j_call: TRBJ1-2
clone_size: few
v_call: TRBV6-1
d_call: TRBD1

cdr3_nt: TGTGCCAGCAGCTTGGTGGATCCGGGAGAGCAGTTCTTC
cdr3_aa: CASSLVDPGEQFF
j_call: TRBJ2-1
clone_size: once
v_call: TRBV5-5
d_call: NA

cdr3_nt: TGTGCCAGCAGTTCTCAACCTGACAGGGGCGGTGGCTACACCTTC
cdr3_aa: CASSSQPDRGGGYTF
j_call: TRBJ1-2
clone_size: NA
v_call: TRBV27
d_call: TRBD1

cdr3_nt: TGTGCCAGTAGTAGGGACAGGGCTGGGGCCAACGTCCTGACTTTC
cdr3_aa: CASSRDRAGANVLTF
j_call: TRBJ2-6
clone_size: NA
v_call: TRBV19
d_call: TRBD1

cdr3_nt: TGTGCCAGCAGTTTATCTCTCGGGAGCTCCTACGAGCAGTACTTC
cdr3_aa: CASSLSLGSSYEQYF
j_call: TRBJ2-7
clone_size: NA
v_call: TRBV27
d_call: NA

cdr3_nt: TGTGCCAGCAGCTTTTTTGCTCGGGAAGCTTTCTTT
cdr3_aa: CASSFFAREAFF
j_call: TRBJ1-1
clone_size: NA
v_call: TRBV11-2
d_call: NA

cdr3_nt: TGTGCCAGCAGCTTATCGCCGACAGGGACGAACACTGAAGCTTTCTTT
cdr3_aa: CASSLSPTGTNTEAFF
j_call: TRBJ1-1
clone_size: NA
v_call: TRBV11-3
d_call: TRBD1

cdr3_nt: TGTGCCAGCAGTTACGGGACTAGCGGGGGATCCTACGAGCAGTACTTC
cdr3_aa: CASSYGTSGGSYEQYF
j_call: TRBJ2-7
clone_size: NA
v_call: TRBV28
d_call: TRBD2

cdr3_nt: TGTGCCAGCAGCTTACAGAAAAACAATCAGCCCCAGCATTTT
cdr3_aa: CASSLQKNNQPQHF
j_call: TRBJ1-5
clone_size: NA
v_call: TRBV5-8
d_call: NA

cdr3_nt: TGTGCCAGCTCACCAGAGGGCTACGAGCAGTACTTC
cdr3_aa: CASSPEGYEQYF
j_call: TRBJ2-7
clone_size: NA
v_call: TRBV18
d_call: NA

cdr3_nt: TGTGCCAGTAGTATAGGGTTCCGACAGGGGGTATGGGGCAATCAGCCCCAGCATTTT
cdr3_aa: CASSIGFRQGVWGNQPQHF
j_call: TRBJ1-5
clone_size: NA
v_call: TRBV19
d_call: TRBD1

cdr3_nt: TGTGCCAGCAGCCCAGAGGGTGGCTCACCCCTCCACTTT
cdr3_aa: CASSPEGGSPLHF
j_call: TRBJ1-6
clone_size: NA
v_call: TRBV27
d_call: NA

cdr3_nt: TGTGCCACCAGAGAGCGGGCGCAGTACAATGAGCAGTTCTTC
cdr3_aa: CATRERAQYNEQFF
j_call: TRBJ2-1
clone_size: NA
v_call: TRBV7-2
d_call: NA

cdr3_nt: TGTGCCAGCAGTCCCGGACAGAGGAATTCACCCCTCCACTTT
cdr3_aa: CASSPGQRNSPLHF
j_call: TRBJ1-6
clone_size: NA
v_call: TRBV27
d_call: NA

cdr3_nt: TGTGCCAGCAGCCAAAAAAGGGGAAGCGCTGAAGCTTTCTTT
cdr3_aa: CASSQKRGSAEAFF
j_call: TRBJ1-1
clone_size: few
v_call: TRBV4-2
d_call: NA

cdr3_nt: TGCGCCAGCAGCCAAGCTTGCCGGGACAGGGAGAATCAGCCCCAGCATTTT
cdr3_aa: CASSQACRDRENQPQHF
j_call: TRBJ1-5
clone_size: NA
v_call: TRBV4-3
d_call: TRBD1

cdr3_nt: TGCGCCACCGCCAGGAAGGCGGGGTCGAATACGCAGTATTTT
cdr3_aa: CATARKAGSNTQYF
j_call: TRBJ2-3
clone_size: NA
v_call: TRBV5-1
d_call: NA

cdr3_nt: TGTGCCAGCAGCTTAATGGACATGGAAGACGCGCCCCTCCACTTT
cdr3_aa: CASSLMDMEDAPLHF
j_call: TRBJ1-6
clone_size: NA
v_call: TRBV7-2
d_call: NA

cdr3_nt: TGTGCCAGCTCACCAATAGTTCTACAGGGGCCATCCCTTGAAGCTTTCTTT
cdr3_aa: CASSPIVLQGPSLEAFF
j_call: TRBJ1-1
clone_size: NA
v_call: TRBV18
d_call: TRBD1

cdr3_nt: TGTGCCAGCAGCCCCCCGGGAGGGACGGGCACTGAAGCTTTCTTT
cdr3_aa: CASSPPGGTGTEAFF
j_call: TRBJ1-1
clone_size: NA
v_call: TRBV11-2
d_call: NA

cdr3_nt: TGTGCCAGCAGCTCCCAAGGGGGCGACGAGCAGTACTTC
cdr3_aa: CASSSQGGDEQYF
j_call: TRBJ2-7
clone_size: NA
v_call: TRBV5-5
d_call: TRBD1

cdr3_nt: TGTGCCAGCAGTGCGAATGCAGCTAACTATGGCTACACCTTC
cdr3_aa: CASSANAANYGYTF
j_call: TRBJ1-2
clone_size: NA
v_call: TRBV25-1
d_call: NA

cdr3_nt: TGTGCCAGCCGACCCTGGGGGAGGGAGACCCAGTACTTC
cdr3_aa: CASRPWGRETQYF
j_call: TRBJ2-5
clone_size: NA
v_call: TRBV25-1
d_call: NA

cdr3_nt: TGTGCCAGCAGCGACAGGGTTACAGGGCAGTACTTC
cdr3_aa: CASSDRVTGQYF
j_call: TRBJ2-7
clone_size: few
v_call: TRBV5-6
d_call: TRBD1

cdr3_nt: TGTGCCAGTACCATCGGGACAGGGGGAAATTCACCCCTCCACTTT
cdr3_aa: CASTIGTGGNSPLHF
j_call: TRBJ1-6
clone_size: few
v_call: TRBV19
d_call: TRBD1

cdr3_nt: TGTGCCAGCAGTTTATCGGGACAGGGGGGCAACTATGGCTACACCTTC
cdr3_aa: CASSLSGQGGNYGYTF
j_call: TRBJ1-2
clone_size: NA
v_call: TRBV27
d_call: TRBD1

cdr3_nt: TGTGCCAGCAGCATAACGACAGGGGAGGTAAATTCACCCCTCCACTTT
cdr3_aa: CASSITTGEVNSPLHF
j_call: TRBJ1-6
clone_size: NA
v_call: TRBV11-2
d_call: TRBD1

cdr3_nt: TGTGCCAGCAGTTCGACTAGCGGGGCTCAAGAGACCCAGTACTTC
cdr3_aa: CASSSTSGAQETQYF
j_call: TRBJ2-5
clone_size: NA
v_call: TRBV7-9
d_call: TRBD2

cdr3_nt: TGTGCCAGCAGCCAAGTGGAGACAGGGCGGGATGGCACAGATACGCAGTATTTT
cdr3_aa: CASSQVETGRDGTDTQYF
j_call: TRBJ2-3
clone_size: NA
v_call: TRBV4-2
d_call: NA

cdr3_nt: TGCGCCAGCAGCCAAGATCGGACAGGGTTTTATGGCTACACCTTC
cdr3_aa: CASSQDRTGFYGYTF
j_call: TRBJ1-2
clone_size: NA
v_call: TRBV4-3
d_call: TRBD1

cdr3_nt: TGTGCCAGCAGCAAAGCGGATCGGACAGGGGATCGCTACAATGAGCAGTTCTTC
cdr3_aa: CASSKADRTGDRYNEQFF
j_call: TRBJ2-1
clone_size: few
v_call: TRBV21-1
d_call: NA

cdr3_nt: TGTGCCAGCAGGTCGGACAACCTGATAAATTCACCCCTCCACTTT
cdr3_aa: CASRSDNLINSPLHF
j_call: TRBJ1-6
clone_size: NA
v_call: TRBV21-1
d_call: NA

cdr3_nt: TGCGCCAGCAGCACACTGGGGCTCCAACAAGGCGGCACTGAAGCTTTCTTT
cdr3_aa: CASSTLGLQQGGTEAFF
j_call: TRBJ1-1
clone_size: NA
v_call: TRBV5-1
d_call: NA

cdr3_nt: TGTGCCAGCAGCTTAGTTGGGGGAGGTGGCACCGGGGAGCTGTTTTTT
cdr3_aa: CASSLVGGGGTGELFF
j_call: TRBJ2-2
clone_size: NA
v_call: TRBV11-1
d_call: NA

cdr3_nt: TGTGCCAGCAGCCAGAACCGGGGGGACGGAGAGACCCAGTACTTC
cdr3_aa: CASSQNRGDGETQYF
j_call: TRBJ2-5
clone_size: once
v_call: TRBV11-2
d_call: TRBD2

cdr3_nt: TGTGCCAGCAGTTATTTCGGGACAGGAAAAACCTACGAGCAGTACTTC
cdr3_aa: CASSYFGTGKTYEQYF
j_call: TRBJ2-7
clone_size: NA
v_call: TRBV6-5
d_call: TRBD1

cdr3_nt: TGCGCCAGCAGTGCGGGAGGGGTCGGTCAGCCCCAGCATTTT
cdr3_aa: CASSAGGVGQPQHF
j_call: TRBJ1-5
clone_size: once
v_call: TRBV10-2
d_call: NA

cdr3_nt: TGTGCCAGTGCTCCCCGACAGGCCTCGGAGACCCAGTACTTC
cdr3_aa: CASAPRQASETQYF
j_call: TRBJ2-5
clone_size: once
v_call: TRBV19
d_call: NA

cdr3_nt: TGTGCCAGCAGTTTAGCGGGGCCCTACGAGCAGTACTTC
cdr3_aa: CASSLAGPYEQYF
j_call: TRBJ2-7
clone_size: NA
v_call: TRBV27
d_call: NA